The entry below gives a single T cell receptor (beta chain) sequence along with its context. Its antigen is not identified. V gave up 5 bases and J gave up 7 bases, with 11 bases separating them. Germline V gene sequence: CDR1 SEHNR, CDR2 FQNEAQ (reference sequence). The CDR3 covers 12 residues. Reverse transcribing all isolated RNA meant expressed TCRB transcripts were sequenced. Only in-frame clones appear in the TCRdb table, and some are missing; sequencing was by immunoSEQ multiplex PCR. The sample includes about 660,000 clones, over 12% of them seen just once. The source of the sample is a study of beta chain features in type 1 diabetes. Broader study findings: Within each of all four CD4+ subsets, Type 1 diabetes patients had TCRB CDR3s that were moderately but significantly shorter. Among patients, naive, central memory and Treg TCRB repertoires appeared more similar than among healthy donors. Patients with type 1 diabetes carried fewer insertions and had more deletions at their VDJ junctions.

This sequence was found in a man between 18 and 35 years old with type 1 diabetes. The chain joins TRBV7-9 to TRBJ1-1, with D maybe TRBD1 (5 bases). What was sequenced was naive CD4+ T cells from blood. This CDR3 is CASSPGVGEAFF. The CDR3 region has the DNA TGTGCCAGCAGCCCGGGGGTAGGTGAAGCTTTCTTT.